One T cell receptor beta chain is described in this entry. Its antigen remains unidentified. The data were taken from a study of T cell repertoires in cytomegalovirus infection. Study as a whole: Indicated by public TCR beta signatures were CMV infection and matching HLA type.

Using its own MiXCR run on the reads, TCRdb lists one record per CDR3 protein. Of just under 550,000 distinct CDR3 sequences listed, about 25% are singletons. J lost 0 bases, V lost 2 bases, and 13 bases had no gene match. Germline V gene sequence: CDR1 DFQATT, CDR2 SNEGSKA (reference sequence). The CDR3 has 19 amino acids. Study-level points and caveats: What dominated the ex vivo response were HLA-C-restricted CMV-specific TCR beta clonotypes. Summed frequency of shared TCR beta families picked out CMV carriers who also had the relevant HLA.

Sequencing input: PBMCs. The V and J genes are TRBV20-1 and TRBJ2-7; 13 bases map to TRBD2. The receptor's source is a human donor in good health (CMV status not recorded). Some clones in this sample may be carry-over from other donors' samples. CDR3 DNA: TGCAGTGCTAGACGTTCCCCGACTAGCGGGAGGATAAGCTCCTACGAGCAGTACTTC. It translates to CSARRSPTSGRISSYEQYF.